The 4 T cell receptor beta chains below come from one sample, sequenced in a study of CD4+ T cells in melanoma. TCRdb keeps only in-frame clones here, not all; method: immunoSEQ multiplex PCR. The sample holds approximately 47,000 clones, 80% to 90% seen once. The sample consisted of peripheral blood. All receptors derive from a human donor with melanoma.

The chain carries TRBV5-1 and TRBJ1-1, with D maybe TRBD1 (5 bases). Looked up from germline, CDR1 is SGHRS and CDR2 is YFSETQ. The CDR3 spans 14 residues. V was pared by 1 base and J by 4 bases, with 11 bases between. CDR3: CASSLRGVGTEAFF. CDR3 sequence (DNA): TGCGCCAGCAGCTTGCGGGGGGTGGGCACTGAAGCTTTCTTT.

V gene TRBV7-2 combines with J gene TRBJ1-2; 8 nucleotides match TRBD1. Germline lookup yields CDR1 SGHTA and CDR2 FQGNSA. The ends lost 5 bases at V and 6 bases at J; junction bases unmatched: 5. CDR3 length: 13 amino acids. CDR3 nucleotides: TGTGCCAGCAGCCAGAGGACAGGGAATGGCTACACCTTC. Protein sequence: CASSQRTGNGYTF.

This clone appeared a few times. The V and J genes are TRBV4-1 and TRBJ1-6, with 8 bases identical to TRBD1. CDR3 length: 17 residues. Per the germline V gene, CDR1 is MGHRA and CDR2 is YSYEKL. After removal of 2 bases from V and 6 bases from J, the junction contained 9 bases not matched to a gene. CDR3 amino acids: CASSQSPSGTGNSPLHF. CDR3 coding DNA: TGCGCCAGCAGCCAAAGTCCATCCGGGACAGGTAATTCACCCCTCCACTTT.

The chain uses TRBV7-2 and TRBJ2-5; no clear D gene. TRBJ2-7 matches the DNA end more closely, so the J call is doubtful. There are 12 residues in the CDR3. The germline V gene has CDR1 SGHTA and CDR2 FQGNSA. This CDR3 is CASSLVAYEQYF. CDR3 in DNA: TGTGCCAGCAGCTTAGTTGCCTACGAGCAGTACTTC.